This TCR beta chain was identified during a study of tumour-infiltrating T cells in Burkitt lymphoma. Study-level background: Repertoire clonality predicted overall and progression-free survival.

Germline CDR1 SGHAT, CDR2 FQNNGV. CDR3 size: 17 residues. Between the trimmed V and J ends, which lost 2 bases and 0 bases, there was a span of 14 bases. Libraries were prepared by immunoSEQ multiplex PCR; TCRdb keeps only in-frame clonotypes and omits some of them. This table has roughly 15,000 clones, roughly 87% appearing once. This clone was seen only once. The material sequenced was tumor tissue. This TCR came from a human donor with diffuse large B-cell lymphoma. The chain links TRBV11-2 to TRBJ1-3; D is uncertain. The DNA of the CDR3 is TGTGCCAGCAGCTTATTGTTTATGAGCACCTCTGGAAACACCATATATTTT. Its protein is CASSLLFMSTSGNTIYF.